This T cell receptor (beta chain) was identified during a study of blood T cell repertoires in COVID-19. Study at large: Acute and convalescent COVID-19 specimens originated in the United States, Italy and Spain. Sources were T cells, B-cell-depleted T cells, or PBMCs; the material itself was cDNA or gDNA.

Authors' analysis steps: Estimation of nucleated cell counts was performed using reference gene primer amplification. Sequenced by immunoSEQ multiplex PCR; TCRdb stores in-frame clones only, minus some. V and J calls plus clone size are reproduced from that table; the DNA served to infer D and trimming. The profile covers about 220,000 clones, with about 80% appearing a single time and around 3.1% taken by the ten largest. This sequence was found in a woman between 25 and 40 years old who had recovered from COVID-19. The sample comprised peripheral blood.

Here the CDR3 reads CASSPDGGVYEQYF. CDR3 in DNA: TGTGCCAGCAGCCCGGACGGGGGTGTCTACGAGCAGTACTTC. The chain uses TRBV9 and TRBJ2-7; a possible D gene is TRBD2 (6 bases). The V gene lost 4 bases and the J gene lost 3 bases, with 14 bases spanning the gap. Germline loops: CDR1 SGDLS, CDR2 YYNGEE. This CDR3 region has 14 residues.